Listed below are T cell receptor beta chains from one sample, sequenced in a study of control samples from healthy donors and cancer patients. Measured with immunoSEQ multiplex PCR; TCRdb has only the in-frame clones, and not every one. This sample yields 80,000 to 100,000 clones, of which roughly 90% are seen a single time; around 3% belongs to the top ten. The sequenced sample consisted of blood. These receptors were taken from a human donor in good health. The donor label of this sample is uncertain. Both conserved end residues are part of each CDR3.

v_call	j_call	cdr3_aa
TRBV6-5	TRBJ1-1	CASSNRGRNTEAFF
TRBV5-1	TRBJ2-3	CASSLGGGGSTDTQYF
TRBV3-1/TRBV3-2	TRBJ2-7	CASSQGVGGLSEQYF
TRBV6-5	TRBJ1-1	CASGPLRSLNTEAFF
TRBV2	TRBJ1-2	CANRGGSYTF
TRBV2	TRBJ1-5	CASSESRVNQPQHF
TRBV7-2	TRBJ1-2	CASSLAQGTFGYTF
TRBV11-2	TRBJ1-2	CASSFGDRGFHTF
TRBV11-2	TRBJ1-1	CASRSIRGRGTEAFF
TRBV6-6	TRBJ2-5	CASSDGTNLQETQYF
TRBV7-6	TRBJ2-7	CASRGRTGPLDEQYF
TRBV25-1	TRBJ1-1	CASSEYPRQGAWGTEAFF
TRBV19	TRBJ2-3	CASSLGTSGGSDTQYF
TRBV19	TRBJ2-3	CASSIDLMGDTQYF
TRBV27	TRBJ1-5	CASRQDRNQPQHF
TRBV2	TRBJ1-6	CASSEVNSPLHF
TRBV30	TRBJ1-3	CAWSPGGNTIYF
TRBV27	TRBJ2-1	CASSPPFGGNAGFNEQFF
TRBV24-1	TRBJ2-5	CATSDGTGYQETQYF
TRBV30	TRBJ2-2	CAWSPVGYTGELFF
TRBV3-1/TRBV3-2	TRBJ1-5	CASSYGQSGQPQHF
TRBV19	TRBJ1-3	CASSEQRGNSIYF
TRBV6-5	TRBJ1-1	CAARGPTEAFF
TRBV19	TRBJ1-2	CASSIVMRTAGYTF
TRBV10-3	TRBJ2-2	CAMTGDRGNTGELFF
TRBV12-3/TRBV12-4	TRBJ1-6	CASSLSNSPLHF
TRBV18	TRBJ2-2	CASSPKWAQGLNTGELFF
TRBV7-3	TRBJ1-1	CASSLDSDTEAFF